This record covers a single T cell receptor (beta chain). Its antigen is not known. The Oncomine TCR Beta short-read assay was what sequenced the DNA obtained from cultured CD4+ T cells. TCRdb processed the PCR reads anew with MiXCR; each CDR3 protein has one entry. The data contain 8,500 to 14,000 distinct CDR3 sequences, roughly 40% of them singletons. Treatment reported: roughly 11-day PBMC culture with coronavirus spike peptide pools or control peptides (ViraFEST assay). Both day 3 and day 7 involved replacing half of the medium with fresh IL-2 medium. The sample originates from a study of vaccination and CD4 T cells after COVID-19. Study information: SARS-CoV-2, HCoV-NL63, HCoV-OC43 and HCoV-229E supplied the overlapping spike peptides used to stimulate cells. Controls had a CEFX pool, an HIV-1 Nef pool, or no peptide added.

Trimming left V 1 base short and J 7 bases short, with 14 bases between. The CDR3 is 15 amino acids. Looked up from germline, CDR1 is LGHNA and CDR2 is YNFKEQ. Source material: CD4+ T cells from blood, cultured in vitro. The chain is built from TRBV4-2 and TRBJ2-1; weak D call: TRBD1 (5 bases). The sequence derives from a human donor who had recovered from COVID-19. The CDR3 loop is CASSQGAGYGNEQFF. DNA of the CDR3: TGTGCCAGCAGCCAAGGGGCAGGGTATGGGAATGAGCAGTTCTTC.